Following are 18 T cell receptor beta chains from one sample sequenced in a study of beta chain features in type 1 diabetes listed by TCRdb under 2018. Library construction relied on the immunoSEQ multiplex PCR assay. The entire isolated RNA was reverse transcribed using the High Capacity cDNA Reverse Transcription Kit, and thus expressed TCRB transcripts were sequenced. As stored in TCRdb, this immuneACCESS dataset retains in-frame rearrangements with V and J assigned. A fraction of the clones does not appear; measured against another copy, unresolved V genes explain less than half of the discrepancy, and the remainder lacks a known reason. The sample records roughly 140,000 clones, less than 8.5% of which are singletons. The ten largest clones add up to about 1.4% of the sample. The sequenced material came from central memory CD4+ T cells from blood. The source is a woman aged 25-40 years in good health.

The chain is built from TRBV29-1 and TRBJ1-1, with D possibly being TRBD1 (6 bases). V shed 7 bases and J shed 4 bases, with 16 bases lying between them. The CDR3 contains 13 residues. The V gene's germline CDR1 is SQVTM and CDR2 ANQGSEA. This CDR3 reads CSARQERSTEAFF. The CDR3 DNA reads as TGCAGCGCCCGACAGGAGAGGAGCACTGAAGCTTTCTTT.

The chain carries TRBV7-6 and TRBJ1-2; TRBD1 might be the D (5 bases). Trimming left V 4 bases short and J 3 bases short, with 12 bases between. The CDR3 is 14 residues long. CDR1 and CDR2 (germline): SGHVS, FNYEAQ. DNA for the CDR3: TGTGCCAGCAGCTCGGGGAGGGACTACTATGGCTACACCTTC. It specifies CASSSGRDYYGYTF.

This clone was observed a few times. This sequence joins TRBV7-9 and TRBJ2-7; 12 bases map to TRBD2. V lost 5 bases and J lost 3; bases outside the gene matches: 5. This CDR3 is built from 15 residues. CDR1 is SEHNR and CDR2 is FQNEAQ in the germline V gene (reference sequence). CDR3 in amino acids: CASSRLAGEYYEQYF. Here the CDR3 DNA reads TGTGCCAGCAGCCGACTAGCGGGAGAGTACTACGAGCAGTACTTC.

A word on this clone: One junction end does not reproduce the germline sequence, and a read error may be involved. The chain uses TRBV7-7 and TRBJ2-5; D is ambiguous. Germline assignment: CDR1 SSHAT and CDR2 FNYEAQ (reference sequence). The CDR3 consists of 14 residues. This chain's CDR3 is CASSLITLQETQYF. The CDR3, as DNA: TGTGCTAGCAGCTTAATAACTCTACAAGAGACCCAGTACTTC. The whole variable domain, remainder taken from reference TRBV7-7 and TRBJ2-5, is GAGVSQSPRYKVTKRGQDVTLRCDPISSHATLYWYQQALGQGPEFLTYFNYEAQPDKSGLPSDRFSAERPEGSISTLTIQRTEQRDSAMYRCASSLITLQETQYFGPGTRLLVL.

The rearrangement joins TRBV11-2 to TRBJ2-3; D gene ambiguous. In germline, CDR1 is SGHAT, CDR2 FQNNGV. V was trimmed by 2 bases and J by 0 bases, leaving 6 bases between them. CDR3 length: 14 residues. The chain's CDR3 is CASSLYQSTDTQYF. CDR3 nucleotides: TGTGCCAGCAGCTTATACCAGAGCACAGATACGCAGTATTTT.

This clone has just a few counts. The CDR3 DNA reads as TGTGCCAGCAGCTTATCCCGGGACAAAAACGAGCAGTACTTC. Protein: CASSLSRDKNEQYF. The chain combines TRBV11-2 with TRBJ2-7, with D possibly being TRBD1 (6 bases). The V end lost 2 bases, the J end lost 5 bases, and 13 bases lay between the germline ends. This CDR3 has 14 amino acids. CDR1 SGHAT and CDR2 FQNNGV come from the germline V gene.

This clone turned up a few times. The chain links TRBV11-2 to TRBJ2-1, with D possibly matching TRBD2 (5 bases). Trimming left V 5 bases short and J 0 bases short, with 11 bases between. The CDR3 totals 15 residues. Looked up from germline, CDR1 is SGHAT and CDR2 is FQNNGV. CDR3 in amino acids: CASSRTPSSYNEQFF. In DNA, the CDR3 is TGTGCCAGCAGCCGGACTCCCAGCTCCTACAATGAGCAGTTCTTC.

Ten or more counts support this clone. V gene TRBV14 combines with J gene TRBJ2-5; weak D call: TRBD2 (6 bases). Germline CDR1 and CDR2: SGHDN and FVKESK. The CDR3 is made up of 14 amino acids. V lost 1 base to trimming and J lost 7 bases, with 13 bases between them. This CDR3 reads CASSQVSGRGTQYF. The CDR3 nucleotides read TGTGCCAGCAGCCAAGTTTCCGGGAGAGGGACCCAGTACTTC.

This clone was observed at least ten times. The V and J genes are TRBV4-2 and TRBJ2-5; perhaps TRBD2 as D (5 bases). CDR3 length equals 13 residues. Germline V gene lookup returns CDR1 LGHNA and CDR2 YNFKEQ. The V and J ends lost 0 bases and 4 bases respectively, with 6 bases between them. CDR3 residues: CASSQEGGETQYF. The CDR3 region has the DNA TGTGCCAGCAGCCAAGAAGGAGGAGAGACCCAGTACTTC.

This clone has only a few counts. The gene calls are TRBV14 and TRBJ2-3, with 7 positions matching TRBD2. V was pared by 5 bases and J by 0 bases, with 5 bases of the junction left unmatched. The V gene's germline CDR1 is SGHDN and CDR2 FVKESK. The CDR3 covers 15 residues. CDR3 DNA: TGTGCCAGCAGCTACCGGGACTACAGCACAGATACGCAGTATTTT. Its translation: CASSYRDYSTDTQYF. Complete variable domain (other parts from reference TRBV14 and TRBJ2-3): EAGVTQFPSHSVIEKGQTVTLRCDPISGHDNLYWYRRVMGKEIKFLLHFVKESKQDESGMPNNRFLAERTGGTYSTLKVQPAELEDSGVYFCASSYRDYSTDTQYFGPGTRLTVL.

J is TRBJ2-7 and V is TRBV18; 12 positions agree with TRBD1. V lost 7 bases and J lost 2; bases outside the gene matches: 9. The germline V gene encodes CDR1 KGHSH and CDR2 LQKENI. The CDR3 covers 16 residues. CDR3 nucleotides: TGTGCCAGCTTGGGACAGGGGGCGAGCGGACCCTACGAGCAGTACTTC. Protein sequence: CASLGQGASGPYEQYF.

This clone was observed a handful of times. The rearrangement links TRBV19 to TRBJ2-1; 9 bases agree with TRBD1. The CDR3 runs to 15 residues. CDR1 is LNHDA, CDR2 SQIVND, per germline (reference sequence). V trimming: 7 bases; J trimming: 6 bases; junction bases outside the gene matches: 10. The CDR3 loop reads CASNPDRGIGNEQFF. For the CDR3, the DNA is TGTGCCAGTAATCCGGACAGGGGTATCGGCAATGAGCAGTTCTTC.

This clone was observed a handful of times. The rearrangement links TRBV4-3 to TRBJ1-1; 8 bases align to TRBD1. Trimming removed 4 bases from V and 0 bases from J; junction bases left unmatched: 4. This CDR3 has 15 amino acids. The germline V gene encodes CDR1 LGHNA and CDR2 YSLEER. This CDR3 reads CASSPSGGVNTEAFF. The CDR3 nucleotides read TGCGCCAGCAGCCCCTCAGGGGGCGTGAACACTGAAGCTTTCTTT.

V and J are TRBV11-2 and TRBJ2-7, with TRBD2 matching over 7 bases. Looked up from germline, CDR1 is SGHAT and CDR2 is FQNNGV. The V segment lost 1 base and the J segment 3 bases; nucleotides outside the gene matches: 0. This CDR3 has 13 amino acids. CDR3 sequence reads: CASSLASGYEQYF. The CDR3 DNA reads TGTGCCAGCAGCTTAGCTAGCGGCTACGAGCAGTACTTC.

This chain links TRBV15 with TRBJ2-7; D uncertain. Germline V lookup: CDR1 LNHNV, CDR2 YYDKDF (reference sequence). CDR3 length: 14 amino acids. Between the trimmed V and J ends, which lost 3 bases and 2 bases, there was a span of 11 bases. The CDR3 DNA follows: TGTGCCACCAGCAGCGGAGACTCCACCTACGAGCAGTACTTC. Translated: CATSSGDSTYEQYF.

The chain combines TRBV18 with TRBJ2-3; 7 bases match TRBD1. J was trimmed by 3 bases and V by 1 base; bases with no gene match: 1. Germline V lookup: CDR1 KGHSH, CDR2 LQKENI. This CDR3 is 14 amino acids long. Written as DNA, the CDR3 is TGTGCCAGCTCACCACAGGGGGCGACAGATACGCAGTATTTT. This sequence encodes CASSPQGATDTQYF.

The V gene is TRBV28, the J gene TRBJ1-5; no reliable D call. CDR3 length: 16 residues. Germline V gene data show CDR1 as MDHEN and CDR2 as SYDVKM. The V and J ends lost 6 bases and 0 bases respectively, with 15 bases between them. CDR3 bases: TGTGCCAGCAGGCTTGGGGAGAGGTATAGCAATCAGCCCCAGCATTTT. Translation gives CASRLGERYSNQPQHF.

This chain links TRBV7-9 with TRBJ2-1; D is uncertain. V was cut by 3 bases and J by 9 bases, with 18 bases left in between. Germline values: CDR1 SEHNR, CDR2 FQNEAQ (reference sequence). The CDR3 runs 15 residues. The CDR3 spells CASSFPQGGGGEQFF. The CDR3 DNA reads TGTGCCAGCAGCTTTCCTCAAGGCGGCGGTGGTGAGCAGTTCTTC.